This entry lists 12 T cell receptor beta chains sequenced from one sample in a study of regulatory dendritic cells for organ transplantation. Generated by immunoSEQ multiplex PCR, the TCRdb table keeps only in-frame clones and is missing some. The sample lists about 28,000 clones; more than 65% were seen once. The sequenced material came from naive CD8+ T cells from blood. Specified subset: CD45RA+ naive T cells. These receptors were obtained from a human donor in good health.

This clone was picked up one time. CDR3: CASSYSRDSLIYEQYF. In nucleotides, the CDR3 is TGTGCCAGCAGTTACTCGAGGGACAGCCTGATTTACGAGCAGTACTTC. V and J are TRBV6-5 and TRBJ2-7; TRBD1 matches at 7 bases. Looked up from germline, CDR1 is MNHEY and CDR2 is SVGAGI. Trimming removed 0 bases from V and 4 bases from J; junction bases left unmatched: 9. The CDR3 loop spans 16 amino acids.

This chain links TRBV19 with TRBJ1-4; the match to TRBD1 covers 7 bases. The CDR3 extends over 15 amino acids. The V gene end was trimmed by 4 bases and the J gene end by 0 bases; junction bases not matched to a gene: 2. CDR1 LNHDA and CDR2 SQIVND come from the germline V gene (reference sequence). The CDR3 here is CASSRDRPTNEKLFF. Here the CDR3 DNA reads TGTGCCAGTAGTAGGGACAGACCAACTAATGAAAAACTGTTTTTT. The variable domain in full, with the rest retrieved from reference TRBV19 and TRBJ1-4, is DGGITQSPKYLFRKEGQNVTLSCEQNLNHDAMYWYRQDPGQGLRLIYYSQIVNDFQKGDIAEGYSVSREKKESFPLTVTSAQKNPTAFYLCASSRDRPTNEKLFFGSGTQLSVL.

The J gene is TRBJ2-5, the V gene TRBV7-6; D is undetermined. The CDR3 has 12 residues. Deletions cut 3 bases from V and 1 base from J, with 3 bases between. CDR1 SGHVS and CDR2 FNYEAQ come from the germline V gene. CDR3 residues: CASSLRQETQYF. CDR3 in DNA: TGTGCCAGCAGCTTGCGCCAAGAGACCCAGTACTTC.

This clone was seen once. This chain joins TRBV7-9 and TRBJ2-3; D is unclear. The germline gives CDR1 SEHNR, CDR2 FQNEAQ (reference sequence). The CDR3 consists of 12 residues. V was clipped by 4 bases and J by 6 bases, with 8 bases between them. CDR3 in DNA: TGTGCCAGCAGCTCGACCAGGGATACGCAGTATTTT. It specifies CASSSTRDTQYF.

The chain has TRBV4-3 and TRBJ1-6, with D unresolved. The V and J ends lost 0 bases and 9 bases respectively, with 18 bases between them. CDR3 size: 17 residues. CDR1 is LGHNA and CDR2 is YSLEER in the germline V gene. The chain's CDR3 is CASSQEELVSSSSPLHF. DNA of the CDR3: TGCGCCAGCAGCCAAGAAGAGTTAGTTAGTTCAAGTTCACCCCTCCACTTT.

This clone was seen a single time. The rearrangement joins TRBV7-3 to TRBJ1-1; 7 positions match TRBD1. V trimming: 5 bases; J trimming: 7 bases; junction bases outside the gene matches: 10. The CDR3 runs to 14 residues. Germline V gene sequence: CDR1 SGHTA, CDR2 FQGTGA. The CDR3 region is CASSQQGHLGEAFF. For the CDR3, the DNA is TGTGCCAGCAGCCAACAGGGGCATCTAGGTGAAGCTTTCTTT.

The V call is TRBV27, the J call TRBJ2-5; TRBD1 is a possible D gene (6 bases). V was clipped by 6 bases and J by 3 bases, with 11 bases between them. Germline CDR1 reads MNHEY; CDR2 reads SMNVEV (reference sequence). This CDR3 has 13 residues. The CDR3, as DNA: TGTGCCAGCAGAGAGGGGGTGGAAGAGACCCAGTACTTC. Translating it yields CASREGVEETQYF.

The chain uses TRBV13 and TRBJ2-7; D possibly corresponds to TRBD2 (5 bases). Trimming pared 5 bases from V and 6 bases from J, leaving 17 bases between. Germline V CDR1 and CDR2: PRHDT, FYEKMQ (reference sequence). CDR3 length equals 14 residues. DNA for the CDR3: TGTGCCAGCAGCCACGGACTCGGGAATCGCGAGCAGTACTTC. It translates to CASSHGLGNREQYF.

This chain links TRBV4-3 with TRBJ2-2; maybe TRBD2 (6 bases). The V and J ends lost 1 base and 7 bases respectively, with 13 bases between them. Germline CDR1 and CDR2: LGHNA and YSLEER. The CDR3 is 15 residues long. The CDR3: CASSQVRELVGELFF. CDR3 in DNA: TGCGCCAGCAGCCAAGTCCGGGAGTTAGTCGGGGAGCTGTTTTTT.

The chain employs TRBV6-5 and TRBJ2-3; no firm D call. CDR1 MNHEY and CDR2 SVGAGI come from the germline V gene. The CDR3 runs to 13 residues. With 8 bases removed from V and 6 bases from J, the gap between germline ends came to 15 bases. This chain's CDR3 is CASFSPVADTQYF. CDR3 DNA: TGTGCCAGCTTCTCCCCAGTGGCTGATACGCAGTATTTT.

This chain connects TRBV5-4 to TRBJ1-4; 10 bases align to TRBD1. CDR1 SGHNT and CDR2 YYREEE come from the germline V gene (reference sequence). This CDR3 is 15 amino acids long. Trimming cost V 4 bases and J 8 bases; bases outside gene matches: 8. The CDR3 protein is CASSQTTGGEEKLFF. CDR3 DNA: TGTGCCAGCAGCCAGACGACAGGGGGCGAGGAAAAACTGTTTTTT. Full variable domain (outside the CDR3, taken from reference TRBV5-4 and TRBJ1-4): ETGVTQSPTHLIKTRGQQVTLRCSSQSGHNTVSWYQQALGQGPQFIFQYYREEENGRGNFPPRFSGLQFPNYSSELNVNALELDDSALYLCASSQTTGGEEKLFFGSGTQLSVL.

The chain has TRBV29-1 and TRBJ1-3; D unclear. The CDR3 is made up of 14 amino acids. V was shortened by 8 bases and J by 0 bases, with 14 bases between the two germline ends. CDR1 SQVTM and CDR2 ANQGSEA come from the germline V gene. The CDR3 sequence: CSISEVLSGNTIYF. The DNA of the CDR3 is TGCAGCATAAGCGAGGTCCTCTCTGGAAACACCATATATTTT.